The clone carrying this TCR beta chain appeared many times. As yet, its antigen is unknown. The data were taken from a study of T cells after yellow fever vaccination. About the study: Fractions containing few cells were prepared with SMART-Seq v4 Ultra Low Input.

The CDR3 contains 14 residues. From germline, CDR1 is SGHRS and CDR2 YFSETQ. V gave up 4 bases and J gave up 7 bases; unmatched junction bases: 6. Via MiXCR, TCRdb re-called the 5' RACE reads, giving one row per CDR3 protein. The sample comprises 250,000 to 300,000 distinct CDR3 sequences, 10% to 15% of which are singletons, and around 0.55% rests with the top ten. Findings of the study overall: Across the CD4 and CD8 compartments, a small share of clonotypes was present in both. Compared with primary, the secondary response was weaker and peaked at day 5, not 15.

The rearrangement uses TRBV5-1 and TRBJ2-7; 12 nucleotides match TRBD1. Specimen: CD4+ T cells sorted from PBMCs, collected 45 days after the yellow fever booster vaccination. The receptor comes from a man in his thirties or forties who received the YFV17D yellow fever vaccine. The CDR3 sequence: CASSSGTGGVEQYF. CDR3 DNA sequence: TGCGCCAGCAGCAGCGGGACAGGGGGCGTTGAGCAGTACTTC.